The 28 T cell receptor beta chains below were found in one sample sequenced in a study of cytomegalovirus exposure and HLA in healthy donors. The study ran its PCR with 60 Vbeta and 13 Jbeta primers. Only in-frame clones appear in the TCRdb table, and some are missing; sequencing was by immunoSEQ multiplex PCR. The data show fewer than 130,000 clones, roughly three fifths seen once. Sequenced: PBMCs. These receptors came from a man in his thirties or forties in good health and CMV-seropositive.

The chain has TRBV7-2 and TRBJ2-7; a possible D gene is TRBD2 (6 bases). With 1 base removed from V and 5 bases from J, the gap between germline ends came to 12 bases. The CDR3 is 14 residues long. CDR1 is SGHTA, CDR2 FQGNSA, per germline. CDR3 in amino acids: CASSLGLASNEQYF. Here the CDR3 DNA reads TGTGCCAGCAGCTTAGGGCTAGCGAGCAACGAGCAGTACTTC.

This clone has a handful of counts. DNA of the CDR3: TGTGCCAGCAGTTTTCAGAGGCAGTCGCCACCCCTCCACTTT. Its protein product is CASSFQRQSPPLHF. The J gene is TRBJ1-6, the V gene TRBV27, with D unclear. The CDR3 sequence is 14 residues long. The germline V gene encodes CDR1 MNHEY and CDR2 SMNVEV (reference sequence). The V end lost 3 bases, the J end lost 11 bases, and 14 bases lay between the germline ends.

For this clone: Compared with germline, one end of the junction differs, possibly owing to a read error. The chain is built from TRBV15 and TRBJ2-7; D uncertain. Germline V CDR1 and CDR2: LNHNV, YYDKDF (reference sequence). The CDR3 is made up of 15 amino acids. The CDR3 loop is CAASRDLRDLVEQYF. CDR3 nucleotide sequence: TGTGCCGCCAGCAGAGATCTGAGAGATTTGGTAGAGCAGTACTTC.

The CDR3 spells CAIGTGPNEAFF. The CDR3 DNA follows: TGTGCCATCGGGACAGGGCCTAATGAAGCTTTCTTT. The chain joins TRBV10-3 to TRBJ1-1, with TRBD1 matching 9 bases. CDR3 length: 12 amino acids. Germline values: CDR1 ENHRY, CDR2 SYGVKD. J lost 7 bases, V lost 8 bases, and 5 bases had no gene match.

This clone was observed a few times. The J gene is TRBJ1-4, the V gene TRBV4-1; maybe TRBD1 (5 bases). The CDR3 runs 15 residues. Germline CDR1 and CDR2: MGHRA and YSYEKL. The ends were cut back, 0 bases at V and 8 bases at J, with 13 bases in the middle. CDR3 sequence (DNA): TGCGCCAGCAGCCAAGAGTGGAGGGGTGGGGAAAAACTGTTTTTT. This gives the protein CASSQEWRGGEKLFF.

This rearrangement joins TRBV2 to TRBJ2-7; 8 nucleotides line up with TRBD1. Trimming took 5 bases from V and 2 from J; bases not matched to a gene: 11. Germline-derived CDR1 and CDR2 are SNHLY and FYNNEI. There are 16 residues in the CDR3. The CDR3 nucleotides are TGTGCCAGCAGTATTACCCGGGACAGGTCTACCTACGAGCAGTACTTC. As protein: CASSITRDRSTYEQYF.

The chain recombines TRBV7-9 with TRBJ1-5; TRBD1 is a possible D gene (6 bases). Germline CDR1 and CDR2: SEHNR and FQNEAQ (reference sequence). V dropped 4 bases and J dropped 6 bases, with 7 bases sitting between them. There are 12 residues in the CDR3. As DNA, the CDR3 is TGTGCCAGCAGCTCAGGGGTTCAGCCCCAGCATTTT. Its translation: CASSSGVQPQHF.

This sequence joins TRBV2 and TRBJ2-3; D call uncertain. The CDR3 contains 14 residues. The V and J ends lost 7 bases and 1 base respectively, with 12 bases between them. Germline V gene sequence: CDR1 SNHLY, CDR2 FYNNEI. The chain's CDR3 is CASMVSSGTDTQYF. DNA for the CDR3: TGTGCCAGCATGGTCTCTTCGGGCACAGATACGCAGTATTTT. Complete variable domain (other parts from reference TRBV2 and TRBJ2-3): EPEVTQTPSHQVTQMGQEVILRCVPISNHLYFYWYRQILGQKVEFLVSFYNNEISEKSEIFDDQFSVERPDGSNFTLKIRSTKLEDSAMYFCASMVSSGTDTQYFGPGTRLTVL.

This chain links TRBV10-3 with TRBJ1-5; no definite D call. Trimming took 10 bases from V and 3 from J, leaving 19 bases between them. Germline CDR1 is ENHRY and CDR2 is SYGVKD. The CDR3 has 15 residues. Here the CDR3 reads CATGGQANVNQPQHF. In DNA, the CDR3 is TGTGCCACTGGCGGGCAGGCGAATGTCAATCAGCCCCAGCATTTT.

The V gene is TRBV6-1, the J gene TRBJ1-2; perhaps TRBD1 as D (5 bases). The V end lost 7 bases, the J end lost 3 bases, and 9 bases lay between the germline ends. The CDR3 runs 12 residues. Germline V lookup: CDR1 MNHNS, CDR2 SASEGT. The CDR3 DNA sequence: TGTGCCAGCACTGGGGGGTACTATGGCTACACCTTC. Encoded protein: CASTGGYYGYTF.

This clone was detected a few times. Other DNA sequences in this sample translate to the same CDR3. This chain connects TRBV2 to TRBJ1-2; 8 bases fit TRBD1. Per germline, CDR1 SNHLY and CDR2 FYNNEI. With V trimmed by 5 bases and J by 4 bases, 0 bases remained unmatched. There are 12 residues in the CDR3. CDR3 protein: CASSTGGYGYTF. CDR3 in DNA: TGTGCCAGCAGTACAGGGGGCTATGGCTACACCTTC.

The CDR3 nucleotides are TGTGCCAGCAGTTACACGGGGGGGAACATTCAGTACTTC. This codes for CASSYTGGNIQYF. This sequence joins TRBV6-5 and TRBJ2-4, with 8 bases aligning to TRBD2. The CDR3 length is 13 residues. J gave up 7 bases and V 2 bases, and 1 base lay outside the gene matches. Germline lookup yields CDR1 MNHEY and CDR2 SVGAGI.

V is TRBV7-9 and J is TRBJ2-1; 9 nucleotides agree with TRBD2. V was clipped by 4 bases and J by 0 bases; unmatched bases: 13. In germline, CDR1 is SEHNR, CDR2 FQNEAQ (reference sequence). The CDR3 covers 19 residues. DNA for the CDR3: TGTGCCAGCAGCTCTAACGGAGGTAGCGGGGGATCCTCCTACAATGAGCAGTTCTTC. This encodes CASSSNGGSGGSSYNEQFF. The full variable domain, in which reference TRBV7-9 and TRBJ2-1 provide the parts outside the CDR3, is DTGVSQNPRHKITKRGQNVTFRCDPISEHNRLYWYRQTLGQGPEFLTYFQNEAQLEKSRLLSDRFSAERPKGSFSTLEIQRTEQGDSAMYLCASSSNGGSGGSSYNEQFFGPGTRLTVL.

CDR3: CATSRGGRTEAFF. The CDR3 nucleotides are TGTGCCACCAGCAGAGGAGGAAGGACTGAAGCTTTCTTT. The genes are TRBV15 and TRBJ1-1; D unclear. The V gene's germline CDR1 is LNHNV and CDR2 YYDKDF (reference sequence). This CDR3 region has 13 residues. The V and J ends lost 1 base and 5 bases respectively, with 8 bases between them.

The J gene is TRBJ1-1, the V gene TRBV11-2, with D unresolved. V was shortened by 1 base and J by 8 bases, with 17 bases between the two germline ends. The CDR3 totals 15 residues. The germline V gene encodes CDR1 SGHAT and CDR2 FQNNGV. The CDR3 nucleotides read TGTGCCAGCAGCTTAGCCGGAGGAGTATATGAGGAAGCTTTCTTT. Translating gives CASSLAGGVYEEAFF. The full variable domain, rest sourced from reference TRBV11-2 and TRBJ1-1, is EAGVAQSPRYKIIEKRQSVAFWCNPISGHATLYWYQQILGQGPKLLIQFQNNGVVDDSQLPKDRFSAERLKGVDSTLKIQPAKLEDSAVYLCASSLAGGVYEEAFFGQGTRLTVV.

This clone has a handful of counts. This chain links TRBV7-9 with TRBJ2-3; perhaps TRBD1 as D (6 bases). This CDR3 comprises 14 residues. V lost 4 bases and J 4 bases, leaving 12 bases between the germline ends. Per the germline V gene, CDR1 is SEHNR and CDR2 is FQNEAQ (reference sequence). The CDR3 coding sequence is TGTGCCAGCAGCTCCGACAGGATGGCAGATACGCAGTATTTT. This gives the protein CASSSDRMADTQYF.

This chain links TRBV6-5 with TRBJ1-6; TRBD1 might be the D (6 bases). This CDR3 has 14 amino acids. Germline-derived CDR1 and CDR2 are MNHEY and SVGAGI. The germline V and J ends were trimmed by 5 bases and 5 bases, with 10 bases remaining between them. CDR3 nucleotide sequence: TGTGCCAGCAGTGAAGGGGGGGATAATTCACCCCTCCACTTT. Translating gives CASSEGGDNSPLHF.

The rearrangement links TRBV27 to TRBJ1-5; weak D call: TRBD1 (6 bases). CDR3 length equals 16 residues. CDR1 is MNHEY, CDR2 SMNVEV, per germline (reference sequence). The V end was cut by 4 bases, the J end by 0 bases, with 13 bases between. This CDR3 is CASSSLRTDSNQPQHF. For the CDR3, the DNA is TGTGCCAGCAGTTCCCTACGGACAGATAGCAATCAGCCCCAGCATTTT.

The chain carries TRBV7-2 and TRBJ2-5, with 8 nucleotides matching TRBD2. CDR1 is SGHTA, CDR2 FQGNSA, per germline. J was trimmed by 3 bases and V by 3 bases; bases with no gene match: 6. This CDR3 is built from 15 residues. The CDR3 reads CASSFNAGGEETQYF. In nucleotides, the CDR3 is TGTGCCAGCAGCTTTAACGCGGGGGGCGAAGAGACCCAGTACTTC.

This chain uses TRBV6-5 with TRBJ2-2; possibly TRBD2 for D (6 bases). Germline CDR1 MNHEY, CDR2 SVGAGI. Trimming stripped 2 bases from V and 5 bases from J, with 9 bases between. The CDR3 consists of 14 residues. The CDR3 region is CASSYAGGTGELFF. The CDR3 DNA reads as TGTGCCAGCAGTTACGCCGGGGGAACCGGGGAGCTGTTTTTT.

The V and J genes are TRBV27 and TRBJ1-4; D gene unclear. V was trimmed by 4 bases and J by 4 bases, leaving 13 bases between them. CDR3 length: 15 amino acids. Germline values: CDR1 MNHEY, CDR2 SMNVEV (reference sequence). The CDR3 region is CASSSSGFFNEKLFF. CDR3 DNA: TGTGCCAGCAGTTCCTCCGGGTTCTTTAATGAAAAACTGTTTTTT.

This clone has only one observation. One end of the junction is discordant with germline, which a read error may explain. Different DNA sequences within this sample yield the same CDR3. This sequence joins TRBV6-1 and TRBJ2-7, with TRBD2 matching over 12 bases. The V gene's germline CDR1 is MNHNS and CDR2 SASEGT. The length of the CDR3 is 15 residues. Here the CDR3 DNA reads TGTGCCAGCAGCCTAGCGGGGGGGCCCTCCTACGAACAGTACTTC. Its translation is CASSLAGGPSYEQYF.

The chain couples TRBV7-2 to TRBJ2-1, with 8 nucleotides matching TRBD2. CDR3 size: 16 residues. V lost 2 bases and J lost 7; bases outside the gene matches: 10. In germline, CDR1 is SGHTA, CDR2 FQGNSA. In nucleotides, the CDR3 is TGTGCCAGCAGCTTACACACCGTCGCGGGGGGAAATGAGCAGTTCTTC. It encodes CASSLHTVAGGNEQFF.

As concerns this clone: Relative to the germline gene, one junction end is altered; a read error may explain this. Other DNA variants within this sample encode the same CDR3. This chain connects TRBV7-9 to TRBJ1-1; D is undetermined. The CDR3 runs to 13 residues. Germline lookup yields CDR1 SEHNR and CDR2 FQNEAQ (reference sequence). The CDR3 DNA reads TGTGCCAGCAGCTTAGGGGAGGGTATTGAAGCCTTCTTT. This translates into CASSLGEGIEAFF.

The chain is built from TRBV7-6 and TRBJ2-3; D not resolved. This CDR3 has 14 amino acids. Germline V gene sequence: CDR1 SGHVS, CDR2 FNYEAQ. With 5 bases removed from V and 4 bases from J, the gap between germline ends came to 13 bases. For the CDR3, the DNA is TGTGCCAGCAGCCCGCTTCGAACAGCAGATACGCAGTATTTT. Translation gives CASSPLRTADTQYF.

The CDR3: CASSRGTGVYGYTF. The CDR3, as DNA: TGTGCCAGCAGCCGAGGGACAGGGGTCTATGGCTACACCTTC. The J gene is TRBJ1-2, the V gene TRBV11-3, with 10 bases that match TRBD1. V was clipped by 5 bases and J by 4 bases; unmatched bases: 4. This CDR3 comprises 14 residues. Germline-derived CDR1 and CDR2 are SGHNT and YENEEA.

This clone was detected a few times. The V gene is TRBV6-5, the J gene TRBJ1-6; no clear D. The CDR3 totals 14 residues. The germline V and J ends were trimmed by 7 bases and 7 bases, with 14 bases remaining between them. Germline V CDR1 and CDR2: MNHEY, SVGAGI. CDR3 loop: CASTSGSTNSPLHF. The DNA of the CDR3 is TGTGCCAGCACCTCGGGGTCTACCAATTCACCCCTCCACTTT.

Only a few counts were recorded for this clone. This sequence joins TRBV27 and TRBJ2-7; 11 bases match TRBD2. V lost 3 bases, J lost 6 bases, and 4 bases stayed unmatched. The germline V gene has CDR1 MNHEY and CDR2 SMNVEV (reference sequence). This CDR3 contains 14 residues. The DNA for the CDR3 is TGTGCCAGCAGTTTTACCGGGACTAGCGGCGAGCAGTACTTC. Amino acids: CASSFTGTSGEQYF.